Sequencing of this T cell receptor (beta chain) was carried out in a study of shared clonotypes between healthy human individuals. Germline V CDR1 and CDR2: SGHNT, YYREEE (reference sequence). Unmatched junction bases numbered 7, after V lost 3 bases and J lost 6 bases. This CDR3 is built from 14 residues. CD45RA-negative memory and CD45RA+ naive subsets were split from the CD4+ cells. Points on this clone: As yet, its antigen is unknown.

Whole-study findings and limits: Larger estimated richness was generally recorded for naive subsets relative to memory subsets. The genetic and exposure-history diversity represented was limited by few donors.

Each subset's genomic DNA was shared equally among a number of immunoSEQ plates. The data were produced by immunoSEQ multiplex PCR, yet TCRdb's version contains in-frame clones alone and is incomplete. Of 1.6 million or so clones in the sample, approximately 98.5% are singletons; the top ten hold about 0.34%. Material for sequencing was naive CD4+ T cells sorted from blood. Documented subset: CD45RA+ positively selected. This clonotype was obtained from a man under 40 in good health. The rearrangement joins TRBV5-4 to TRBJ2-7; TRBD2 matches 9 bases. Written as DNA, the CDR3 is TGTGCCAGCAGCTCACCGGGACTAGCCTCCGAGCAGTACTTC. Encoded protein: CASSSPGLASEQYF.